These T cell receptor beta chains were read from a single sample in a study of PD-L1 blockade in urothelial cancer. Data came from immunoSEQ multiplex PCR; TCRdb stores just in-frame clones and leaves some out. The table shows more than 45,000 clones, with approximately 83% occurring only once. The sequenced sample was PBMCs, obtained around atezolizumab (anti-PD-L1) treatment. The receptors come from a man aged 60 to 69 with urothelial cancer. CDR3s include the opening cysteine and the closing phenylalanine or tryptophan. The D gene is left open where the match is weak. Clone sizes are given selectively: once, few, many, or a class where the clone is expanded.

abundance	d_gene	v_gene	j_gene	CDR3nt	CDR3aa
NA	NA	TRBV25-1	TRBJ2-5	TGTGCCAGCAGTGACTATCGGGGGGCGGAGACCCAGTACTTC	CASSDYRGAETQYF
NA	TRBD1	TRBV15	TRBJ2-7	TGTGCCACCAGCGGGACAGGGAAGCACGAGCAGTACTTC	CATSGTGKHEQYF
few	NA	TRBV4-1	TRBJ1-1	TGCGCCAGCAGCCAAGAAAGGACAGCTGAAGCTTTCTTT	CASSQERTAEAFF
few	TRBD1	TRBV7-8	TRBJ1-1	TGTGCCAGCAGCCCTAGAAGGGGGCCTCAGAACACTGAAGCTTTCTTT	CASSPRRGPQNTEAFF
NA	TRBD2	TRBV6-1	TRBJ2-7	TGTGCCAGCAGGGGATGGGACTACACCTACGAGCAGTACTTC	CASRGWDYTYEQYF
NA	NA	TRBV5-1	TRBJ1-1	TGCGCCAGCAGACCCGTGGCGGGGGGGACTGAAGCTTTCTTT	CASRPVAGGTEAFF
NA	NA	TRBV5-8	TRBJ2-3	TGTGCCAGCAGCTTGTTGGGGGCCTCGGATACGCAGTATTTT	CASSLLGASDTQYF
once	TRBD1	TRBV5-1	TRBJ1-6	TGCGCCAGCAGCAAGGGACAGGGGTCGGATTCACCCCTCCACTTT	CASSKGQGSDSPLHF
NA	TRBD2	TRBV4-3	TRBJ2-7	TGCGCCAGCAGCCAAGAGGGGGGGAGGGGACTCGGTTACGAGCAGTACTTC	CASSQEGGRGLGYEQYF
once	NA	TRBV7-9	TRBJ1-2	TGTGCCACTTTACAGGGCGCGGGTAACTATGGCTACACCTTC	CATLQGAGNYGYTF
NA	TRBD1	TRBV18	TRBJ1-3	TGTGCCAGCTCACGGGCTCGGACAGGGGTTCACTCTGGAAACACCATATATTTT	CASSRARTGVHSGNTIYF
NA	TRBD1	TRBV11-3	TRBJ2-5	TGTGCCAGCAGCTTAGGGAACAGGGGGCAAGAGACCCAGTACTTC	CASSLGNRGQETQYF
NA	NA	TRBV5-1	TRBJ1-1	TGCGCCAGCAGTTTCCGGGGAGAGGGCACTGAAGCTTTCTTT	CASSFRGEGTEAFF
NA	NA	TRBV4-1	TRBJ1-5	TGCGCCAGCAGCCAAGTAGGGGCGGCCTATAGCAATCAGCCCCAGCATTTT	CASSQVGAAYSNQPQHF
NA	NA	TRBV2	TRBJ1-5	TGTGCCAGCAGTGAGGGGATGGGGGCCCAGCCCCAGCATTTT	CASSEGMGAQPQHF
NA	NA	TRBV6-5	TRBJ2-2	TGTGCCAGCAGTTACTCAGACTTCGGCGGGGAGCTGTTTTTT	CASSYSDFGGELFF
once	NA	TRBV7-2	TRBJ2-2	TGTGCCAGCAGCTTAGGGGGGCCCACGAACACCGGGGAGCTGTTTTTT	CASSLGGPTNTGELFF
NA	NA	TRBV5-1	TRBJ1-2	TGCGCCAGCAGCTTGGTACAGGGATTTGGCTATGGCTACACCTTC	CASSLVQGFGYGYTF
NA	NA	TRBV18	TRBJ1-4	TGTGCCAGCTCACGGACAGAGGTTAATGAAAAACTGTTTTTT	CASSRTEVNEKLFF
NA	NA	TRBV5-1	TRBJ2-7	TGCGCCAGCAGCCCAGGGGACCCCTTGCCGGAGCAGTACTTC	CASSPGDPLPEQYF
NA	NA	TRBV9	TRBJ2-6	TGTGCCAGCAGCCTACAGGGTACTGGGGCCAACGTCCTGACTTTC	CASSLQGTGANVLTF
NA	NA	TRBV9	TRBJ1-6	TGTGCCAGCAGCGGCGGGGCCCTCTCCTATAATTCACCCCTCCACTTT	CASSGGALSYNSPLHF
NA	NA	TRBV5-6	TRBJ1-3	TGTGCCAGCAGCCCTCCCCCAGGGGACGGAAACACCATATATTTT	CASSPPPGDGNTIYF
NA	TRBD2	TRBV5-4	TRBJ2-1	TGTGCCAGCAGCGCCGCCGGAGCGGGGGATTTGGATGAGCAGTTCTTC	CASSAAGAGDLDEQFF
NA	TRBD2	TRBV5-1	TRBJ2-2	TGCGCCAGCGGAGCTAGCGGGGGTGCTGGTTGGACCGGGGAGCTGTTTTTT	CASGASGGAGWTGELFF
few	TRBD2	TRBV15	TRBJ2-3	TGTGCCACCAGCAGAGTTCTTGGGCGGGGGACTGATACGCAGTATTTT	CATSRVLGRGTDTQYF
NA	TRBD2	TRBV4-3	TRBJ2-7	TGCGCCAGCAGCCTTGAGCGGGGGACCTACGAGCAGTACTTC	CASSLERGTYEQYF
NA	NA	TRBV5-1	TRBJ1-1	TGCGCCAGCAGCTTGGCCGCGGGGGGAGTCACTGAAGCTTTCTTT	CASSLAAGGVTEAFF
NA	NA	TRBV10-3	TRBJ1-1	TGTGCCATCAGTGATCTGGAGGAGAACACTGAAGCTTTCTTT	CAISDLEENTEAFF
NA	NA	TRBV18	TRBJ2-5	TGTGCCAGCTCACCTACACGCCAAGAGACCCAGTACTTC	CASSPTRQETQYF
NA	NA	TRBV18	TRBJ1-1	TGTGCCAGCTCACCATTGACAGTCACTGAAGCTTTCTTT	CASSPLTVTEAFF
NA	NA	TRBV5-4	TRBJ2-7	TGTGCCAGCAGCTCCAGGTTTTCCCGAGATGACGAGCAGTACTTC	CASSSRFSRDDEQYF
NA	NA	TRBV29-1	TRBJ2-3	TGCAGCGTTGTTCCAAGCACAGATACGCAGTATTTT	CSVVPSTDTQYF
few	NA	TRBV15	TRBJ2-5	TGTGCCACCAGCAGAGATTATCGAGAGACCCAGTACTTC	CATSRDYRETQYF
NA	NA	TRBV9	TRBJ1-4	TGTGCCAGCAGCCCTACGGTAACTAATGAAAAACTGTTTTTT	CASSPTVTNEKLFF
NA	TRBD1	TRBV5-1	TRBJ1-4	TGCGCCAGCAGTTCCGGGACAGGGGGTGAAAAACTGTTTTTT	CASSSGTGGEKLFF
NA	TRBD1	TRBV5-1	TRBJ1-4	TGCGCCAGCAGCGCCCCCGGGACAGGGGGGTTGTCAACTAATGAAAAACTGTTTTTT	CASSAPGTGGLSTNEKLFF
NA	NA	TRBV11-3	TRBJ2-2	TGTGCCAGCAGCTCCGGACAGGGAGGGACCGGGGAGCTGTTTTTT	CASSSGQGGTGELFF
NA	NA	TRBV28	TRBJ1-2	TGTGCCAGCAGTTTACAGGGTCTAAGCGGCTACACCTTC	CASSLQGLSGYTF
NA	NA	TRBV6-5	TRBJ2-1	TGTGCCAGCGGTTCGAGGTACAATGAGCAGTTCTTC	CASGSRYNEQFF
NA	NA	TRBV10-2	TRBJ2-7	TGCGCCAGCACCCCCGGGACTGTCTACGAGCAGTACTTC	CASTPGTVYEQYF
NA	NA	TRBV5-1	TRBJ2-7	TGCGCCAGCAGCTGGTTATCAGGGAATCTATACGAGCAGTACTTC	CASSWLSGNLYEQYF
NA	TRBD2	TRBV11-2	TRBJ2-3	TGTGCCAGCAGCTTAGATACGGGGGGGGGTACGCAGTATTTT	CASSLDTGGGTQYF
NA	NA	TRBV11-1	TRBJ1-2	TGTGCCAGCAGCTTAGGCGGGTCGAGCTATGGCTACACCTTC	CASSLGGSSYGYTF
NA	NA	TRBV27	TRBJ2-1	TGTGCCAGCAGCGCCGGGCAGGGCTCCTACAATGAGCAGTTCTTC	CASSAGQGSYNEQFF
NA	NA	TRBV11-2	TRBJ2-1	TGTGCCAGCAGCCATGGGACTTCCGCCCTCTCCTACAATGAGCAGTTCTTC	CASSHGTSALSYNEQFF